Following are 5 T cell receptor beta chains from one sample sequenced in a study of shared clonotypes between healthy human individuals. Using immunoSEQ multiplex PCR, the repertoire was profiled, and TCRdb retains in-frame clones only, with some absent. Of approximately 400,000 clones listed, approximately 97% are singletons. The sample comprised memory CD8+ T cells sorted from blood. Described subset: CD45RO+ cells pooled with CCR7-negative TemRA cells. The source is a young man in good health.

The rearrangement links TRBV6-5 to TRBJ2-7, with 12 bases identical to TRBD2. The V gene end was trimmed by 8 bases and the J gene end by 4 bases; junction bases not matched to a gene: 6. This CDR3 is built from 14 residues. Germline assignment: CDR1 MNHEY and CDR2 SVGAGI. The CDR3 region has the DNA TGTGCCAGCCAAACTAGCGGGAGGTCTTACGAGCAGTACTTC. As protein: CASQTSGRSYEQYF.

This chain uses TRBV30 with TRBJ2-5, with 12 bases that match TRBD2. The CDR3 loop spans 15 amino acids. CDR1 and CDR2 from the germline V gene are GTSNPN and SVGIG (reference sequence). V shed 4 bases, J shed 0 bases, and the junction held 3 bases outside the gene matches. CDR3 nucleotides: TGTGCCTGGACGGGGACTAGCGGGTACCAAGAGACCCAGTACTTC. Its translation is CAWTGTSGYQETQYF.

The rearrangement links TRBV2 to TRBJ2-3, with 12 bases that match TRBD2. The germline V gene encodes CDR1 SNHLY and CDR2 FYNNEI. This CDR3 is 17 amino acids long. The trim removed 6 bases at V and 2 bases at J, leaving 9 bases unmatched. CDR3: CASRRLAGALPTDTQYF. In nucleotides, the CDR3 is TGTGCCAGCAGGAGACTAGCGGGAGCCCTCCCCACAGATACGCAGTATTTT.

This rearrangement joins TRBV4-1 to TRBJ2-1; 9 positions match TRBD2. Germline values: CDR1 MGHRA, CDR2 YSYEKL. With 3 bases clipped from V and 8 bases from J, the junction kept 14 bases outside the gene matches. The CDR3 runs 17 residues. CDR3 region: CASSQRGGTSPFDEQFF. The CDR3 bases are TGCGCCAGCAGCCAGAGGGGCGGGACTAGCCCTTTCGATGAGCAGTTCTTC.

The chain joins TRBV19 to TRBJ2-7, with D perhaps being TRBD1 or TRBD2 (5 bases each). The CDR3 runs to 16 residues. Germline V gene lookup returns CDR1 LNHDA and CDR2 SQIVND (reference sequence). Trimming stripped 2 bases from V and 0 bases from J, with 14 bases between. The CDR3 reads CASSIQPWGRSYEQYF. The CDR3 DNA follows: TGTGCCAGTAGTATACAGCCTTGGGGACGCTCCTACGAGCAGTACTTC.